This TCR beta chain originates from a study of T-cell memory formation after mild COVID-19. In the study overall: Largely, the TCR clusters proved donor specific.

Study results and limitations: Contracting clones from day 15 to 85 had balanced CD4/CD8; later expanders favoured CD4+. Several responding clones turned up in pre-infection memory, indicating that cross-reactive memory may have taken part.

A 5'RACE reaction primed in the constant segment made cDNA libraries of TCR alpha and TCR beta, and these carried sample barcodes and UMIs. TCRdb re-analysed the 5' RACE reads in MiXCR, keeping a single row per CDR3 protein. This repertoire shows about 560,000 distinct CDR3 sequences, approximately 15% found once; its top ten account for 8.1%. About this clonotype: Antigen unknown.

This TCR was recovered from an adult woman who had mild COVID-19 (a few samples of this study predate the infection). Cell type and time point are not known. The sample consisted of PBMCs or a T cell subset sorted from them (not recorded which).

The DNA for the CDR3 is TGTGCCACCAGCAGCCGGGGACAGCCCCAGCATTTT. It translates to CATSSRGQPQHF. This chain links TRBV15 with TRBJ1-5; D remains ambiguous. V was shortened by 3 bases and J by 7 bases, with 7 bases between the two germline ends. Germline V gives CDR1 LNHNV, CDR2 YYDKDF (reference sequence). The CDR3 runs to 12 residues.